One and the same sample provided the 32 T cell receptor beta chains below, sequenced in a study of control samples from healthy donors and cancer patients. Only in-frame clones appear in the TCRdb table, and some are missing; sequencing was by immunoSEQ multiplex PCR. The table lists over 150,000 clones, nearly 90% of them singletons. Sequences were obtained from blood. These receptors were collected from a woman between 45 and 65 years old in good health.

The rearrangement uses TRBV6-5 and TRBJ1-1; possible D gene TRBD1, 5 bases. Germline CDR1 MNHEY, CDR2 SVGAGI. V was clipped by 4 bases and J by 5 bases, with 11 bases between them. The CDR3 totals 13 residues. The CDR3 coding sequence is TGTGCCAGCAGTTGGGACGTCGCGACTGAAGCTTTCTTT. It codes for CASSWDVATEAFF.

V usage is TRBV3-1 (or the pseudogene TRBV3-2) and J usage is TRBJ1-1, with 7 bases fitting TRBD1. CDR3 length equals 16 residues. V lost 3 bases and J lost 2; bases outside the gene matches: 9. The germline V gene has CDR1 LGHDT and CDR2 YNNKEL (reference sequence). CDR3 DNA: TGTGCCAGCAGCCAGCCACAGGGGAGCGATAACACTGAAGCTTTCTTT. It specifies CASSQPQGSDNTEAFF.

This clone appeared a few times. The V and J genes are TRBV9 and TRBJ2-5; 11 nucleotides match TRBD2. Germline trimming cut 3 bases from V and 3 bases from J; bases unmatched to any gene: 4. The germline V gene has CDR1 SGDLS and CDR2 YYNGEE. This CDR3 region has 15 residues. CDR3 nucleotides: TGTGCCAGCAGCGGGGGACTAGCGGCAGAAGAGACCCAGTACTTC. As protein: CASSGGLAAEETQYF.

The V and J genes are TRBV28 and TRBJ2-7; 12 nucleotides align to TRBD1. The CDR3 is 15 residues long. The germline V gene encodes CDR1 MDHEN and CDR2 SYDVKM. V was clipped by 8 bases and J by 3 bases; unmatched bases: 8. The CDR3 nucleotides are TGTGCCAGCGGCCCCGGGACAGGGGGCTTCTACGAGCAGTACTTC. Its protein product is CASGPGTGGFYEQYF.

The V gene is TRBV4-3, the J gene TRBJ2-7; possible D gene TRBD1, 5 bases. The CDR3 totals 15 residues. Germline V CDR1 and CDR2: LGHNA, YSLEER. Trimming took 0 bases from V and 0 from J, leaving 9 bases between them. DNA for the CDR3: TGCGCCAGCAGCCAAGATTCCGGACACTCCTACGAGCAGTACTTC. Its translation: CASSQDSGHSYEQYF.

V is TRBV4-1 and J is TRBJ1-5, with D uncertain. V lost 0 bases and J 7 bases, leaving 13 bases between the germline ends. This CDR3 contains 15 residues. Germline lookup yields CDR1 MGHRA and CDR2 YSYEKL. The CDR3 spells CASSQDRGFGQPQHF. The CDR3 DNA is TGCGCCAGCAGCCAAGATAGAGGGTTCGGGCAGCCCCAGCATTTT.

J is TRBJ1-1 and V is TRBV7-2; 7 bases fit TRBD1. This CDR3 region has 14 residues. Trimming at V came to 5 bases and at J to 0 bases, leaving 3 bases not matched to a gene. CDR1 is SGHTA and CDR2 is FQGNSA in the germline V gene. The CDR3 coding sequence is TGTGCCAGCAGCCTAGGACAGGTGAACACTGAAGCTTTCTTT. Translation: CASSLGQVNTEAFF.

This chain joins TRBV30 and TRBJ1-2; D remains ambiguous. V was clipped by 4 bases and J by 9 bases, with 12 bases between them. CDR3 length equals 11 residues. Per the germline V gene, CDR1 is GTSNPN and CDR2 is SVGIG (reference sequence). The CDR3 loop is CAWNYGQRYTF. The DNA for the CDR3 is TGTGCCTGGAACTACGGTCAGCGCTACACCTTC.

The J gene is TRBJ2-7, the V gene TRBV19; TRBD1 or TRBD2 may be the D gene (5 bases each). Trimming cost V 5 bases and J 0 bases, with 11 bases left between them. The CDR3 runs 14 residues. Germline-derived CDR1 and CDR2 are LNHDA and SQIVND (reference sequence). DNA for the CDR3: TGTGCCAGTAGTGTCCGGGACGGCTCCTACGAGCAGTACTTC. Amino acids: CASSVRDGSYEQYF.

The J gene is TRBJ1-3, the V gene TRBV11-3; D remains unclear. CDR1 and CDR2 (germline): SGHNT, YENEEA. This CDR3 is 15 amino acids long. V was trimmed by 5 bases and J by 0 bases, leaving 11 bases between them. In DNA form, the CDR3 reads TGTGCCAGCAGCATCGGACGAACCTCTGGAAACACCATATATTTT. Translating it yields CASSIGRTSGNTIYF.

V and J are TRBV19 and TRBJ2-1, with 16 bases fitting TRBD2. The CDR3 runs to 19 residues. The germline V gene encodes CDR1 LNHDA and CDR2 SQIVND (reference sequence). V was pared by 5 bases and J by 6 bases, with 13 bases of the junction left unmatched. CDR3 bases: TGTGCCAGTAGTTCCGGGACTAGCGGGAGGGTTAAAAATCTCAATGAGCAGTTCTTC. Translated, it gives CASSSGTSGRVKNLNEQFF.

The chain recombines TRBV28 with TRBJ2-3, with 13 bases matching TRBD2. V lost 3 bases and J lost 6; bases outside the gene matches: 9. The CDR3 totals 17 residues. Germline CDR1 is MDHEN and CDR2 is SYDVKM. The CDR3, as DNA: TGTGCCAGCAGTTTCATTTCCGGGACTAGCGGGACGGATACGCAGTATTTT. Its translation is CASSFISGTSGTDTQYF.

V and J are TRBV4-1 and TRBJ2-7; 8 nucleotides line up with TRBD1. V trimming: 0 bases; J trimming: 6 bases; junction bases outside the gene matches: 10. The CDR3 runs 16 residues. CDR1 MGHRA and CDR2 YSYEKL come from the germline V gene. The CDR3 reads CASSQDLSGGQGEQYF. CDR3 sequence (DNA): TGCGCCAGCAGCCAAGATCTCTCCGGAGGACAGGGCGAGCAGTACTTC.

The gene calls are TRBV7-3 and TRBJ2-2, with 9 positions matching TRBD1. With 5 bases clipped from V and 5 bases from J, the junction kept 6 bases outside the gene matches. The CDR3 consists of 15 residues. Germline V gene sequence: CDR1 SGHTA, CDR2 FQGTGA. CDR3 DNA: TGTGCCAGCAGCCCACAGGGGGCAAAGACCGGGGAGCTGTTTTTT. Amino acids: CASSPQGAKTGELFF.

The J gene is TRBJ1-1, the V gene TRBV5-1; no reliable D call. Trimming removed 0 bases at V and 1 base at J, with 10 bases between. Germline V gene lookup returns CDR1 SGHRS and CDR2 YFSETQ. The CDR3 has 15 amino acids. As DNA, the CDR3 is TGCGCCAGCAGCTTGGCCGGCAATAGGAACACTGAAGCTTTCTTT. Translating it yields CASSLAGNRNTEAFF.

This clone was counted between two and nine times. The genes are TRBV2 and TRBJ2-3, with no clear D. Trimming cost V 2 bases and J 1 base, with 4 bases left between them. Germline CDR1 is SNHLY and CDR2 is FYNNEI. The CDR3 extends over 13 amino acids. In DNA form, the CDR3 reads TGTGCCAGCAGTGAACAGGGCACAGATACGCAGTATTTT. This translates into CASSEQGTDTQYF.

This chain joins TRBV15 and TRBJ2-7; no reliable D call. Germline V gene sequence: CDR1 LNHNV, CDR2 YYDKDF (reference sequence). V lost 0 bases and J 4 bases, leaving 7 bases between the germline ends. This CDR3 is built from 13 residues. CDR3 residues: CATSRDPRYEQYF. The CDR3 bases are TGTGCCACCAGCAGAGATCCCCGGTACGAGCAGTACTTC.

CDR3 DNA: TGTGCCAGCAGCACTCCGGGCAGGGGGGCCGAAAAACTGTTTTTT. This codes for CASSTPGRGAEKLFF. The chain is built from TRBV2 and TRBJ1-4; 7 bases are shared with TRBD1. The CDR3 is 15 amino acids. Germline lookup yields CDR1 SNHLY and CDR2 FYNNEI. V shed 6 bases and J 8 bases; nucleotides not matched to a gene: 12. The full variable domain, rest sourced from reference TRBV2 and TRBJ1-4, is EPEVTQTPSHQVTQMGQEVILRCVPISNHLYFYWYRQILGQKVEFLVSFYNNEISEKSEIFDDQFSVERPDGSNFTLKIRSTKLEDSAMYFCASSTPGRGAEKLFFGSGTQLSVL.

V and J are TRBV9 and TRBJ1-6; D is uncertain. The V end was cut by 0 bases, the J end by 7 bases, with 8 bases between. The CDR3 covers 14 residues. The germline V gene has CDR1 SGDLS and CDR2 YYNGEE. The CDR3 nucleotides are TGTGCCAGCAGCGTAGGTCCGGGGAATTCACCCCTCCACTTT. It translates to CASSVGPGNSPLHF.

The V call is TRBV6-5, the J call TRBJ2-2, with 11 bases that match TRBD1. The CDR3 totals 15 residues. CDR1 is MNHEY and CDR2 is SVGAGI in the germline V gene. V was clipped by 2 bases and J by 5 bases; unmatched bases: 1. CDR3 sequence: CASSYGTGGTGELFF. CDR3 nucleotides: TGTGCCAGCAGTTACGGGACAGGGGGGACCGGGGAGCTGTTTTTT.

V gene TRBV3-1 (or the pseudogene TRBV3-2) combines with J gene TRBJ2-1; 9 nucleotides line up with TRBD2. The CDR3 sequence is 15 residues long. The J segment lost 5 bases and the V segment lost 1 base, leaving 3 bases of the junction unmatched. Germline CDR1 and CDR2: LGHDT and YNNKEL (reference sequence). The CDR3 DNA reads TGTGCCAGCAGCCAAGGGGCTAGCGGGAACAATGAGCAGTTCTTC. It encodes CASSQGASGNNEQFF.

This chain joins TRBV5-5 and TRBJ1-2; a possible D gene is TRBD1 (5 bases). The CDR3 runs 15 residues. Trimming shortened V by 3 bases and J by 4 bases, and 16 bases separated the two germline ends. Germline CDR1 SGHKS, CDR2 YYEKEE (reference sequence). CDR3 nucleotide sequence: TGTGCCAGCAGCTCTGGGGCCCAGACGATCTATGGCTACACCTTC. Its protein is CASSSGAQTIYGYTF. Filled out from reference TRBV5-5 and TRBJ1-2, the complete variable domain reads DAGVTQSPTHLIKTRGQQVTLRCSPISGHKSVSWYQQVLGQGPQFIFQYYEKEERGRGNFPDRFSARQFPNYSSELNVNALLLGDSALYLCASSSGAQTIYGYTFGSGTRLTVV.

The rearrangement links TRBV7-2 to TRBJ2-2; the D gene is possibly TRBD1 (6 bases). V was clipped by 1 base and J by 7 bases, with 13 bases between them. The V gene's germline CDR1 is SGHTA and CDR2 FQGNSA. The length of the CDR3 is 15 residues. In DNA form, the CDR3 reads TGTGCCAGCAGCTTAGTAAGGGGGTACGGCGGGGAGCTGTTTTTT. The encoded protein is CASSLVRGYGGELFF. Full variable domain (remainder filled in from reference TRBV7-2 and TRBJ2-2): GAGVSQSPSNKVTEKGKDVELRCDPISGHTALYWYRQSLGQGLEFLIYFQGNSAPDKSGLPSDRFSAERTGGSVSTLTIQRTQQEDSAVYLCASSLVRGYGGELFFGEGSRLTVL.

This chain links TRBV5-5 with TRBJ2-5; D may be TRBD2 (6 bases). V lost 4 bases and J lost 2, with 18 bases in between. Germline CDR1 is SGHKS and CDR2 is YYEKEE (reference sequence). CDR3 length: 16 residues. The CDR3 sequence: CASSRTGLGDQETQYF. The CDR3 DNA reads as TGTGCCAGCAGCCGTACGGGACTGGGAGATCAAGAGACCCAGTACTTC.

The J gene is TRBJ2-1, the V gene TRBV21-1; whether TRBD2, the table's D call, matches the DNA was not checked. TRBV21-1 is assigned pseudogene status. This CDR3 comprises 16 residues. CDR3 residues: CASSKEERGPYNEQFF. In nucleotides, the CDR3 is TGTGCCAGCAGCAAAGAAGAGCGGGGGCCCTACAATGAGCAGTTCTTC.

The J gene is TRBJ1-4, the V gene TRBV29-1, with D tentatively TRBD1 (6 bases). The germline V gene has CDR1 SQVTM and CDR2 ANQGSEA. V was clipped by 6 bases and J by 7 bases, with 18 bases between them. The CDR3 extends over 14 amino acids. Written as DNA, the CDR3 is TGCAGCGTCAAACTAAACAGGGCAGGTGAAAAACTGTTTTTT. As protein: CSVKLNRAGEKLFF.

The rearrangement joins TRBV5-1 to TRBJ2-3, with 11 bases identical to TRBD2. CDR3 size: 16 residues. J gave up 2 bases and V 2 bases, and 4 bases lay outside the gene matches. CDR1 is SGHRS and CDR2 is YFSETQ in the germline V gene. The CDR3 is CASSFNSGGATDTQYF. As DNA, the CDR3 is TGCGCCAGCAGCTTTAATAGCGGGGGGGCCACAGATACGCAGTATTTT. Using reference TRBV5-1 and TRBJ2-3 for the parts outside the CDR3, the full variable domain is KAGVTQTPRYLIKTRGQQVTLSCSPISGHRSVSWYQQTPGQGLQFLFEYFSETQRNKGNFPGRFSGRQFSNSRSEMNVSTLELGDSALYLCASSFNSGGATDTQYFGPGTRLTVL.

The rearrangement links TRBV19 to TRBJ1-2, with a possible D match to TRBD1 (6 bases). In germline, CDR1 is LNHDA, CDR2 SQIVND (reference sequence). The CDR3 runs 15 residues. V dropped 0 bases and J dropped 2 bases, with 10 bases sitting between them. The CDR3 DNA is TGTGCCAGTAGTATAGAGACAGGACCGAACTATGGCTACACCTTC. Its protein product is CASSIETGPNYGYTF.

This clone has a handful of counts. The chain links TRBV5-8 to TRBJ1-4, with TRBD1 matching over 7 bases. V gave up 7 bases and J gave up 5 bases; unmatched junction bases: 8. This CDR3 region has 14 residues. From germline, CDR1 is SGHTS and CDR2 YDEGEE. CDR3 coding DNA: TGTGCCAGCGGCGTGGGGACAGAGAATGAAAAACTGTTTTTT. It translates to CASGVGTENEKLFF.

The V gene is TRBV23-1, the J gene TRBJ1-6; D is undetermined. TRBV23-1 belongs to the ORF category, with a function that is uncertain. Trimming left V 6 bases short and J 8 bases short, with 5 bases between. This CDR3 region has 11 residues. CDR3 coding DNA: TGCGCCAGCAGGACATATTCACCCCTCCACTTT. The encoded protein is CASRTYSPLHF.

The chain is built from TRBV3-1 (or the pseudogene TRBV3-2) and TRBJ1-1; TRBD1 matches 8 bases. This CDR3 has 15 amino acids. V was pared by 5 bases and J by 0 bases, with 5 bases of the junction left unmatched. Germline V gives CDR1 LGHDT, CDR2 YNNKEL (reference sequence). CDR3 in amino acids: CASSKGQGLNTEAFF. CDR3 in DNA: TGTGCCAGCAGCAAAGGACAGGGCTTGAACACTGAAGCTTTCTTT.

This rearrangement joins TRBV5-1 to TRBJ1-1, with 7 bases matching TRBD1. The CDR3 is 14 residues long. J lost 5 bases, V lost 3 bases, and 7 bases had no gene match. The germline V gene encodes CDR1 SGHRS and CDR2 YFSETQ. CDR3 bases: TGCGCCAGCAGCTCACAGGGGAGTGGGACTGAAGCTTTCTTT. It codes for CASSSQGSGTEAFF.